Listed here is a single TCR beta chain. What it binds is unknown. This record comes from a study of T cells in localized non-small cell lung cancer. Study-wide results and limits: Uninvolved neighboring lung showed the greatest T cell clonality, exceeding tumor. Overall survival was longer when the density of T cells in the blood was higher. The appearance of a median 57 of the top 100 tumor clones was seen in adjacent lung. Only one tumor region went through sequencing, so heterogeneity may still be there.

Trimming shortened V by 10 bases and J by 6 bases, and 18 bases separated the two germline ends. The CDR3 length is 14 residues. From germline, CDR1 is LNHDA and CDR2 SQIVND (reference sequence). The repertoire was sequenced with immunoSEQ multiplex PCR; TCRdb's copy has only in-frame clones and lacks some. The sample contains fewer than 8,500 clones, 70% to 90% of which appear only once. The rearrangement joins TRBV19 to TRBJ2-2; D possibly corresponds to TRBD2 (6 bases). The sequencing here drew on peripheral blood, taken before any cancer treatment. The source is a male donor aged 60 or over with stage III lung adenocarcinoma. CDR3 sequence (DNA): TGTGCCAAGGGTGGGGGACTCTTGGCCGGGGAGCTGTTTTTT. Translating gives CAKGGGLLAGELFF.